The T cell receptor (beta chain) described here comes from a study of Graves' ophthalmopathy and Graves' hyperthyroidism. Points from the study as a whole: Predictions made by the model for ophthalmopathy progression reached 55% to 71% sensitivity and roughly 79% specificity. Detected in blood as well were most expanded thyroid clonotypes with frequency above 0.001.

The sample holds many counts of this clonotype. Its antigen is unknown. Germline CDR1 GTSNPN, CDR2 SVGIG (reference sequence). CDR3 length equals 15 residues. V gave up 4 bases and J gave up 0 bases; unmatched junction bases: 4. Amplified material comprised TCR beta CDR3 regions derived from RNA transcripts. An initial RT-PCR round employing HTBI primers preceded a second-round multiplex PCR. TCRdb called the multiplex PCR reads again in MiXCR, with one record for every CDR3 protein. The sample lists about 340,000 distinct CDR3 sequences, roughly 15% occurring once. Patients with other autoimmune diseases, uncontrolled infections, pregnancy or lactation were excluded. Patients were diagnosed from clinical symptoms, serum thyroxine, TRAb, thyroid ultrasound and orbital computed tomography.

Sequenced: peripheral blood. This TCR was sampled from an adult man with Graves' ophthalmopathy. The chain combines TRBV30 with TRBJ2-3; 10 positions match TRBD2. The CDR3 DNA follows: TGTGCCTGGACTAGCGGGAGCCCTAGCACAGATACGCAGTATTTT. Amino acid sequence: CAWTSGSPSTDTQYF.